Listed below are T cell receptor beta chains from one sample, sequenced in a study of vaccination and CD4 T cells after COVID-19. Their antigens remain unidentified. TCRdb re-derived calls from the PCR reads in MiXCR, one entry per CDR3 protein. Of more than 13,000 distinct CDR3 sequences listed, less than 65% are singletons. The material was CD4+ T cells from blood, cultured in vitro, obtained before SARS-CoV-2 vaccination. Receptors were obtained from a human donor who had recovered from COVID-19. Each CDR3 is given with its conserved first and last residue. The D gene is left open where the match is weak. Size values are once, few and many counts, or a class for expanded clones, and some rows have none.

>TRBV6-2/TRBV6-3|TRBD1|.|TRBJ1-5
TGTGCCAGCAGTCAGGACAGGGGACATCAGCCCCAGCATTTT
CASSQDRGHQPQHF
>TRBV20-1|.|once|TRBJ2-7
TGCAGTGCCGGAGGGGGGGTTGGCGACGAGCAGTACTTC
CSAGGGVGDEQYF
>TRBV4-2|.|.|TRBJ1-2
TGTGCCAGCAGCCAAGATGAGGGGGGCTACACCTTC
CASSQDEGGYTF
>TRBV7-8|.|.|TRBJ1-2
TGTGCCAGCAGTCCATCCATGGGGCGGGACTATGGCTACACCTTC
CASSPSMGRDYGYTF
>TRBV19|TRBD1|.|TRBJ1-1
TGTGCCAGTAGTATAACAGGGGGTATGAGGGCTTTCTTT
CASSITGGMRAFF
>TRBV7-2|.|.|TRBJ2-7
TGTGCCAGCAGCTTAGTATCCGCGCGGGTCTCCTACGAGCAGTACTTC
CASSLVSARVSYEQYF
>TRBV6-2/TRBV6-3|.|.|TRBJ1-2
TGTGCCAGCACTCCGGACAGCTTAGTAGGCTACACCTTC
CASTPDSLVGYTF
>TRBV7-2|.|.|TRBJ2-1
TGTGCCAGCAGCATCTCCAGGGATTTGTATAATGAGCAGTTCTTC
CASSISRDLYNEQFF
>TRBV9|.|.|TRBJ2-7
TGTGCCAGCAGCCCAGGGACCTCAACTGCCTACGAGCAGTACTTC
CASSPGTSTAYEQYF
>TRBV12-3/TRBV12-4|.|.|TRBJ1-2
TGTGCCAGCAGCGCTAACGACTATGGCTACACCTTC
CASSANDYGYTF
>TRBV7-9|.|few|TRBJ2-5
TGTGCCAGCAGCTTAGTAGGCCTTAGCTCCGGGACACGTGAAGAGACCCAGTACTTC
CASSLVGLSSGTREETQYF
>TRBV7-2|.|.|TRBJ2-7
TGTGCCAGCAGCTTAGTGACAGGCGATACCCCCTACGAGCAGTACTTC
CASSLVTGDTPYEQYF
>TRBV2|TRBD1|few|TRBJ2-7
TGTGCCAGCAGTGACCGGGGGACAGGGTCCTACGAGCAGTACTTC
CASSDRGTGSYEQYF
>TRBV6-2/TRBV6-3|.|.|TRBJ2-4
TGTGCCAGCAGTTTCTCGGGGACTCCAGGAGACATTCAGTACTTC
CASSFSGTPGDIQYF
>TRBV5-4|.|.|TRBJ2-3
TGTGCCAGCAGCACGCGCACAGATACGCAGTATTTT
CASSTRTDTQYF
>TRBV2|.|.|TRBJ1-2
TGTGCCAGCAGAGTAACAGGACCCTTGGGAGGCTACACCTTC
CASRVTGPLGGYTF
>TRBV7-2|.|few|TRBJ2-5
TGTGCCAGCAGCCCGCGCCAAGAGACCCAGTACTTC
CASSPRQETQYF
>TRBV20-1|TRBD2|.|TRBJ2-4
TGCAGTGCTACCCTAGCGGGGGCCCAAAACATTCAGTACTTC
CSATLAGAQNIQYF
>TRBV10-3|TRBD2|few|TRBJ2-3
TGTGCCATCAGTGAGTCGAGGGCGGGAGGGACAGATACGCAGTATTTT
CAISESRAGGTDTQYF
>TRBV24-1|.|.|TRBJ1-1
TGTGCCACCAGTGATCCAGGGCGTACTGAAGCTTTCTTT
CATSDPGRTEAFF
>TRBV28|TRBD1|.|TRBJ1-2
TGTGCCAGCAGGGGATACAGGGGGCGGAACTATGGCTACACCTTC
CASRGYRGRNYGYTF